The entry that follows covers one T cell receptor (beta chain) sequence. The target of this receptor is not known. No base quality information exists; no much larger clone differs at one position. This sample was taken from a study of T cell repertoires in cytomegalovirus infection (dated by TCRdb to between 2018 and 2021). About the full investigation: Alongside well-studied HLA-B-restricted epitopes, the peptide stimulations were aimed at recently identified HLA-C-restricted CMV epitopes, whose presentation resists viral immunomodulation. The HLA type of each donor mattered for the analysis, because public TCR beta signatures pointed to carriage of CMV infection along with the matching HLA type. Study-wide conclusions, independent of this receptor: The ex vivo response was dominated by HLA-C-restricted CMV-specific TCR beta clonotypes, which also provided the single most frequent clonotype in two of eight donors. In both this cohort and an independent roughly 350-donor cohort, the cumulative frequency of public TCR beta family members distinguished carriers of CMV infection plus the relevant HLA type.

V is shortened by 7 bases, J by 5 bases, and the region joining them spans 14 bases. CDR3 length: 12 amino acids, cysteine to phenylalanine. The DNA shown is the 36-base CDR3, in frame from base 1. The germline V gene supplies CDR1 SQVTM and CDR2 ANQGSEA. The sequencer listed for this sample is Illumina HiSeq 1500. TCRdb ran its own pipeline on the public reads, namely fastp trimming at Q25 and MiXCR clone calling, and kept in-frame beta chains. Rows are unified per CDR3 protein, each entry keeping the most common DNA and genes. This sample is represented by roughly 700,000 distinct CDR3 sequences; roughly 36% of them were singletons. The top ten clonotypes cover 18% of the sample. The intended sense of this specimen's treatment or condition label: in vitro stimulation with specific CMV peptide epitopes to enrich CMV-specific T cells.

This specimen consisted of cultured PBMCs, obtained from culture after CMV antigen stimulation. This chain joins TRBV29-1 to TRBJ1-1; a weak D assignment points to TRBD1 (6 bases agree). This TCR was sampled from a human donor in good health (CMV status not recorded). Some clones in this sample may be carry-over from other donors' samples. The DNA reads TGCAGCGGAGGGGCGCAGGGGACTGAAGCTTTCTTT. This encodes CSGGAQGTEAFF.